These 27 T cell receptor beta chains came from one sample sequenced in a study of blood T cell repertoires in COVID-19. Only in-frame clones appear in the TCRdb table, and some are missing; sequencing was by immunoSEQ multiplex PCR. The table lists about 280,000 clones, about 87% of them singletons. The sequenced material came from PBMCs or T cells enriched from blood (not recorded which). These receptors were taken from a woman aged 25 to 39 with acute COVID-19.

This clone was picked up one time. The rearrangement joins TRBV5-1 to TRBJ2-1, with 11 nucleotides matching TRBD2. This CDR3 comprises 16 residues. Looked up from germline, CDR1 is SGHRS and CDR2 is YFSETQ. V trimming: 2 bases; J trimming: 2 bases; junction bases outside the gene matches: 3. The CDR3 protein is CASSFSLAGAYNEQFF. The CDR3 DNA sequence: TGCGCCAGCAGCTTCTCACTAGCGGGAGCCTACAATGAGCAGTTCTTC.

In nucleotides, the CDR3 is TGTGCCACCAGCAGAGGCGTCAGCAATCAGCCCCAGCATTTT. Protein: CATSRGVSNQPQHF. This rearrangement joins TRBV15 to TRBJ1-5; no clear D gene. The CDR3 is 14 residues long. The germline gives CDR1 LNHNV, CDR2 YYDKDF (reference sequence). The V end lost 1 base, the J end lost 1 base, and 5 bases lay between the germline ends.

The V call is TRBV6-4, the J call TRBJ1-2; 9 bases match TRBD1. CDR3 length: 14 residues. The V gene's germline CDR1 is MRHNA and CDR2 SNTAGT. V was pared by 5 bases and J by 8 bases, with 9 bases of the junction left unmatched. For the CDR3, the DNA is TGTGCCAGCAGTCCGGGACAGGGCGATAAGGGCTACACCTTC. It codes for CASSPGQGDKGYTF.

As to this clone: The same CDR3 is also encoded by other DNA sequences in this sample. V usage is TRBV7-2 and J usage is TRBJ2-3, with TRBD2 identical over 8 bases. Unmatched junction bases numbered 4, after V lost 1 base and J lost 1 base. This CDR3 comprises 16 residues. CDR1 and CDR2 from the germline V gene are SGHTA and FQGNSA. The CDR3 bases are TGTGCCAGCAGCTTAGGGGCGGGAGGCCGCACAGATACGCAGTATTTT. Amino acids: CASSLGAGGRTDTQYF. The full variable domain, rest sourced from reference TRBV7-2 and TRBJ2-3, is GAGVSQSPSNKVTEKGKDVELRCDPISGHTALYWYRQSLGQGLEFLIYFQGNSAPDKSGLPSDRFSAERTGGSVSTLTIQRTQQEDSAVYLCASSLGAGGRTDTQYFGPGTRLTVL.

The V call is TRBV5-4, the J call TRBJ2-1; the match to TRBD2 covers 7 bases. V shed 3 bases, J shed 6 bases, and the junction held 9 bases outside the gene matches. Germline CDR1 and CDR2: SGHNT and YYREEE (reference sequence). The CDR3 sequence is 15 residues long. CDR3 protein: CASSSQREVGNEQFF. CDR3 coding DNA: TGTGCCAGCAGCTCCCAGCGGGAAGTAGGCAATGAGCAGTTCTTC.

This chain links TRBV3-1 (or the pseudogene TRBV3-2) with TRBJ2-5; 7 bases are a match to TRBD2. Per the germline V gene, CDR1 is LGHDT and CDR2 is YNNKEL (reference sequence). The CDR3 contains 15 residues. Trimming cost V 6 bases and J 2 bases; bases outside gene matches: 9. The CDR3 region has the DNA TGTGCCAGCAGACCTACGGCTAGCGGACAAGAGACCCAGTACTTC. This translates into CASRPTASGQETQYF.

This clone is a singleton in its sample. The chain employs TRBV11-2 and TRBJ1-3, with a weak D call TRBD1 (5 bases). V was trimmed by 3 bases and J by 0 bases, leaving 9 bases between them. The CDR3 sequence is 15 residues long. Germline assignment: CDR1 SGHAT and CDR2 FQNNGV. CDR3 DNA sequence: TGTGCCAGCAGCTTGCAGGGTGGCTCTGGAAACACCATATATTTT. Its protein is CASSLQGGSGNTIYF. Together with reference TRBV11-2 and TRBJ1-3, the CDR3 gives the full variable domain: EAGVAQSPRYKIIEKRQSVAFWCNPISGHATLYWYQQILGQGPKLLIQFQNNGVVDDSQLPKDRFSAERLKGVDSTLKIQPAKLEDSAVYLCASSLQGGSGNTIYFGEGSWLTVV.

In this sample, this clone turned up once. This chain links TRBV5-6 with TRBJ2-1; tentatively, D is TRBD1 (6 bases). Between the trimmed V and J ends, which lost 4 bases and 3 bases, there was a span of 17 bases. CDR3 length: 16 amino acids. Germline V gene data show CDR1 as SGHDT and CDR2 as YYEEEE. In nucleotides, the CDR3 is TGTGCCAGCAGCACGATCCGGGACACTTTCTACAATGAGCAGTTCTTC. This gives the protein CASSTIRDTFYNEQFF.

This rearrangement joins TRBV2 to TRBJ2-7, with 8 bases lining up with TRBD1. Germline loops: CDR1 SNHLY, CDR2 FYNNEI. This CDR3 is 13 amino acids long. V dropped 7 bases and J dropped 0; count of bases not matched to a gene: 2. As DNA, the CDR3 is TGTGCCAGCATACAGGGGGACTCCTACGAGCAGTACTTC. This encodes CASIQGDSYEQYF.

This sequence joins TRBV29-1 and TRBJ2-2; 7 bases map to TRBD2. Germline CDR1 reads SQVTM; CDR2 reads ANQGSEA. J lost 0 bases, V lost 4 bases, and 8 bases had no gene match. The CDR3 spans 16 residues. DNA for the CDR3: TGCAGCGTTGGACCTCCGGGAGGTACGAACACCGGGGAGCTGTTTTTT. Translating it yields CSVGPPGGTNTGELFF.

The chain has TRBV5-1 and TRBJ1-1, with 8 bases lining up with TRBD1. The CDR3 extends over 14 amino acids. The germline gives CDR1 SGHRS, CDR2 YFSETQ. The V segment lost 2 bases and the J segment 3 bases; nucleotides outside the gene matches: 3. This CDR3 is CASSLMTGDTEAFF. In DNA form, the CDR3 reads TGCGCCAGCAGCTTAATGACAGGGGACACTGAAGCTTTCTTT.

The CDR3 sequence is CASRRQGVTNEKLFF. Here the CDR3 DNA reads TGTGCCAGCAGGCGACAGGGGGTAACTAATGAAAAACTGTTTTTT. The chain is built from TRBV9 and TRBJ1-4; 9 nucleotides align to TRBD1. After removal of 5 bases from V and 1 base from J, the junction contained 3 bases not matched to a gene. This CDR3 spans 15 amino acids. The germline V gene encodes CDR1 SGDLS and CDR2 YYNGEE.

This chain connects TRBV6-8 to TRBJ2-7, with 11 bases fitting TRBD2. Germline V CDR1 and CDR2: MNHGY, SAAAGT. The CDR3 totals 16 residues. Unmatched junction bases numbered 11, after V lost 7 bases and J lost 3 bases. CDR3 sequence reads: CASIYTPGLAVYEQYF. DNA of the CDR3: TGTGCCAGCATTTATACCCCGGGACTAGCGGTCTACGAGCAGTACTTC.

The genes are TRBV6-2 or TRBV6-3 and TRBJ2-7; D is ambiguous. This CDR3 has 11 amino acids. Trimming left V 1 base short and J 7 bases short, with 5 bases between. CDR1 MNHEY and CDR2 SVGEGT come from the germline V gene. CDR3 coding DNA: TGTGCCAGCAGTTACTACAGAGAGCAGTACTTC. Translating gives CASSYYREQYF.

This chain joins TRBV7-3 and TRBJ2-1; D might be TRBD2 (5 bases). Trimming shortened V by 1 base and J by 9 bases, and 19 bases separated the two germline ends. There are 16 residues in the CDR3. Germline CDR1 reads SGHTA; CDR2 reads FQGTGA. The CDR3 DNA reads TGTGCCAGCAGCTTAATGGGCGGAGGCCCCGTGTCTGAGCAGTTCTTC. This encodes CASSLMGGGPVSEQFF.

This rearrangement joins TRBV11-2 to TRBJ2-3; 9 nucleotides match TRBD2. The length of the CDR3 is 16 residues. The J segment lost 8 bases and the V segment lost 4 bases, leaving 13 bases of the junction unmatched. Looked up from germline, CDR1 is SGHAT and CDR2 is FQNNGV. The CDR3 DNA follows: TGTGCCAGCAGCTCGACTAGCGGAGGCCCGCCGGGTACGCAGTATTTT. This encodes CASSSTSGGPPGTQYF.

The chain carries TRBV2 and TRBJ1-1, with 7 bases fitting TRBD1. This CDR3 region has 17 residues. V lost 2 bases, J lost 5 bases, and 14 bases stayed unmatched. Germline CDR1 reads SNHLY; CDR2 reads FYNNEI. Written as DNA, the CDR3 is TGTGCCAGCAGTGAAAATTGGGGGACAGACATTGGAACTGAAGCTTTCTTT. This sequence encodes CASSENWGTDIGTEAFF.

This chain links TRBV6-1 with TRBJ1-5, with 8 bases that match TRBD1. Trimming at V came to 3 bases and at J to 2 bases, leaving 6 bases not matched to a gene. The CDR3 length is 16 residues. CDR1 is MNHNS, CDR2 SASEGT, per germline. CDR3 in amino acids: CASSEGTGAGNQPQHF. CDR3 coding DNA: TGTGCCAGCAGTGAGGGGACAGGCGCCGGCAATCAGCCCCAGCATTTT.

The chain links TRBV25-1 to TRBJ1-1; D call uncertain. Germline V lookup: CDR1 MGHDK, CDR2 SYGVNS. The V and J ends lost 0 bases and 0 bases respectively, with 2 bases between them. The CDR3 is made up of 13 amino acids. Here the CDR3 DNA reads TGTGCCAGCAGTGAATACATGAACACTGAAGCTTTCTTT. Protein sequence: CASSEYMNTEAFF.

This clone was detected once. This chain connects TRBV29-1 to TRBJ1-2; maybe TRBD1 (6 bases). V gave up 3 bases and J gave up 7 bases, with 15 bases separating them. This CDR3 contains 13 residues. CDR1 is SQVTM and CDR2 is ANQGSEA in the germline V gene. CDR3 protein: CSVDYREDSGYTF. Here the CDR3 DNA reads TGCAGCGTTGATTACAGGGAAGATTCTGGCTACACCTTC.

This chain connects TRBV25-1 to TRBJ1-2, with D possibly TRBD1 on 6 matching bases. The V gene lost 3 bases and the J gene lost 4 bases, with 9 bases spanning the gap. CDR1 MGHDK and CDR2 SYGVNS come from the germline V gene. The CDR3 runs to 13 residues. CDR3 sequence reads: CASSDGQSYGYTF. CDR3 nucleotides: TGTGCCAGCAGTGATGGACAGAGCTATGGCTACACCTTC.

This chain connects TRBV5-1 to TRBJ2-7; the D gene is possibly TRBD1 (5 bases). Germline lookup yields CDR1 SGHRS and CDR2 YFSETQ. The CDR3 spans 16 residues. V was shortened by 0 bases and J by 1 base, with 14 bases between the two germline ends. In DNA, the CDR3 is TGCGCCAGCAGCTTGGATGGTGTTCAGGGATCCTACGAGCAGTACTTC. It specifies CASSLDGVQGSYEQYF.

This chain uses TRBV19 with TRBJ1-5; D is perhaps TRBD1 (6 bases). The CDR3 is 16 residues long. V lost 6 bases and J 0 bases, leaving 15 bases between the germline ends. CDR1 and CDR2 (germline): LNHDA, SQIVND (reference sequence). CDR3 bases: TGTGCCAGTAGAAAGGACAGACTCAATAGCAATCAGCCCCAGCATTTT. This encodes CASRKDRLNSNQPQHF. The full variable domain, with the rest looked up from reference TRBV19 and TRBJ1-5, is DGGITQSPKYLFRKEGQNVTLSCEQNLNHDAMYWYRQDPGQGLRLIYYSQIVNDFQKGDIAEGYSVSREKKESFPLTVTSAQKNPTAFYLCASRKDRLNSNQPQHFGDGTRLSIL.

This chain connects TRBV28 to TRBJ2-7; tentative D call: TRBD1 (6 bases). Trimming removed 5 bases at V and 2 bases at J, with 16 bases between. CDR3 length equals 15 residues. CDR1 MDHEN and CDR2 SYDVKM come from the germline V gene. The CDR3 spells CASSPSGGKTYEQYF. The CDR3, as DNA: TGTGCCAGCAGTCCATCTGGGGGCAAAACCTACGAGCAGTACTTC.

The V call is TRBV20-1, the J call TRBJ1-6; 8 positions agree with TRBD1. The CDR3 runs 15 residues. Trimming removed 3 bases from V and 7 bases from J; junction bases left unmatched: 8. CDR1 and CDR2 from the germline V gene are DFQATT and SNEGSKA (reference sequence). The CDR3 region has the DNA TGCAGTGCTAGTAGGCTGGACAGGGACAATTCACCCCTCCACTTT. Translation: CSASRLDRDNSPLHF.

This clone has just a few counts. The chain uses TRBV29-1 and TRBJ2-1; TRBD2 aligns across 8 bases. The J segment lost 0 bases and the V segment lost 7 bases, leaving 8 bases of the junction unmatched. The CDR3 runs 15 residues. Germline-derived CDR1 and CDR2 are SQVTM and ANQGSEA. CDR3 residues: CSARSGTSSYNEQFF. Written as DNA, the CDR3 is TGCAGCGCCCGCTCCGGGACTAGCTCCTACAATGAGCAGTTCTTC.

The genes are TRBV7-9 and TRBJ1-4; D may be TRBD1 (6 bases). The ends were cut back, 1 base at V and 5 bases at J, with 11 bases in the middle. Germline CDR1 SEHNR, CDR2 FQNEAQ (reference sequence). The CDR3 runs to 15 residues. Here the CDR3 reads CASSLDGRGNEKLFF. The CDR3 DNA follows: TGTGCCAGCAGCTTAGATGGCAGGGGAAATGAAAAACTGTTTTTT.